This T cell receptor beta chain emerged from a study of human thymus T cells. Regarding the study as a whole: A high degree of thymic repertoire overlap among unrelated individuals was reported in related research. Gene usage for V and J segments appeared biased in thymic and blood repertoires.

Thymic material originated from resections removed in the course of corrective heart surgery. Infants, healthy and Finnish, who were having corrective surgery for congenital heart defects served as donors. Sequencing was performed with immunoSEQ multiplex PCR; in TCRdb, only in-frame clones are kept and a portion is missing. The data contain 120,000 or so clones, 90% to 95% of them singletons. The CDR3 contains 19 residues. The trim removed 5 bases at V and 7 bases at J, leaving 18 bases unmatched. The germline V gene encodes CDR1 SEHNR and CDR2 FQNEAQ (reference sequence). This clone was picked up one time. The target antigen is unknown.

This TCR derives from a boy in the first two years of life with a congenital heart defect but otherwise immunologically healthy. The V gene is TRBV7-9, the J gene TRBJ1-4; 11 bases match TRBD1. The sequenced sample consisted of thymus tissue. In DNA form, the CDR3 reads TGTGCCAGCAGCCGCGATCGGATGGATAGGGACAGGGGGAGTGAAAAACTGTTTTTT. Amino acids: CASSRDRMDRDRGSEKLFF.